This TCR beta chain was obtained from a study of tumor-infiltrating lymphocytes in primary liver carcinoma. Germline V CDR1 and CDR2: SEHNR, FQNEAQ (reference sequence). The V gene lost 1 base and the J gene lost 5 bases, with 14 bases spanning the gap. The CDR3 has 15 residues. For blood RNA, unsorted whole blood served as the source, and germline DNA was extracted too. From 500 ng of total RNA, TCR beta-specific cDNA was reverse-transcribed using a constant-region primer. For TCR beta, libraries were produced by three nested multiplex PCR rounds using slightly modified ARM-PCR. In the first two PCR rounds, TRBV1-TRBV30 forward primers were paired with a C-beta reverse primer, and each round lasted roughly 10 cycles. TCRdb used MiXCR to reprocess the multiplex PCR reads, holding one entry per CDR3 protein. The profile shows fewer than 350,000 distinct CDR3 sequences, roughly 60% of them singletons.

This chain links TRBV7-9 with TRBJ2-5; D might be TRBD2 (6 bases). This clonotype originated in a man aged 40-55 years with primary liver carcinoma and hepatitis B virus infection. Material for sequencing was peripheral blood. CDR3 nucleotides: TGTGCCAGCAGCTTAGTAGATGGCAGCGGGGAGACCCAGTACTTC. Protein product: CASSLVDGSGETQYF.